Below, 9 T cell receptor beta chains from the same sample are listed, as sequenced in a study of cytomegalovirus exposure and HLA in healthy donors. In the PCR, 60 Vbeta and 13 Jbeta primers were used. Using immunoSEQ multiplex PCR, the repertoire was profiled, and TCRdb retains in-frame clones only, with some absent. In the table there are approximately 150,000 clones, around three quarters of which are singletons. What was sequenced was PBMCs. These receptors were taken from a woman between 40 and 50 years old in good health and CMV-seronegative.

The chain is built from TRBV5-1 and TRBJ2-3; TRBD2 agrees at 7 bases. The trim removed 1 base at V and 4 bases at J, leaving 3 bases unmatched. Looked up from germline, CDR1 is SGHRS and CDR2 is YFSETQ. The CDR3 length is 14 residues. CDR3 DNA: TGCGCCAGCAGCTTGCCCGGACTAGCAGATACGCAGTATTTT. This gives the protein CASSLPGLADTQYF. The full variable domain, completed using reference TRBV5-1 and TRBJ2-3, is KAGVTQTPRYLIKTRGQQVTLSCSPISGHRSVSWYQQTPGQGLQFLFEYFSETQRNKGNFPGRFSGRQFSNSRSEMNVSTLELGDSALYLCASSLPGLADTQYFGPGTRLTVL.

CDR3 in DNA: TGTGCCAGCAACCGACAGGACACCGGGGAGCTGTTTTTT. Translated: CASNRQDTGELFF. This chain links TRBV2 with TRBJ2-2; a possible D gene is TRBD1 (6 bases). Trimming cost V 7 bases and J 3 bases, with 9 bases left between them. The CDR3 extends over 13 amino acids. Germline V lookup: CDR1 SNHLY, CDR2 FYNNEI. The variable domain in full, with the rest retrieved from reference TRBV2 and TRBJ2-2, is EPEVTQTPSHQVTQMGQEVILRCVPISNHLYFYWYRQILGQKVEFLVSFYNNEISEKSEIFDDQFSVERPDGSNFTLKIRSTKLEDSAMYFCASNRQDTGELFFGEGSRLTVL.

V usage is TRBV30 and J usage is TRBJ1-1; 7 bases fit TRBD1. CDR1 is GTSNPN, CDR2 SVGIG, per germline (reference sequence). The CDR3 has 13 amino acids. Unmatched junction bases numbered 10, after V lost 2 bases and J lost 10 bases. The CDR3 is CAWSRIKGTAAFF. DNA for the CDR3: TGTGCCTGGAGTAGGATCAAGGGGACAGCAGCTTTCTTT.

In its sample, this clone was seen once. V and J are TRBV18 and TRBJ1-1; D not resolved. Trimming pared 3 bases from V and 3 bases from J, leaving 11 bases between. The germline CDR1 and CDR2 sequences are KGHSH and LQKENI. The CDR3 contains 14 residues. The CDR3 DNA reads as TGTGCCAGCTCACCCCAACCCGGTGACACTGAAGCTTTCTTT. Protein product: CASSPQPGDTEAFF.

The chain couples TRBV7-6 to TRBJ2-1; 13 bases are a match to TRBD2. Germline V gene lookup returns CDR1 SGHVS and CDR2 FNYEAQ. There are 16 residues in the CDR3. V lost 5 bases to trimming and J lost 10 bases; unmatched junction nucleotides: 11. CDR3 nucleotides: TGTGCCAGCAGCCCAGGACTAGCGGGAGAGGTCGGAGAGCAGTTCTTC. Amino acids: CASSPGLAGEVGEQFF.

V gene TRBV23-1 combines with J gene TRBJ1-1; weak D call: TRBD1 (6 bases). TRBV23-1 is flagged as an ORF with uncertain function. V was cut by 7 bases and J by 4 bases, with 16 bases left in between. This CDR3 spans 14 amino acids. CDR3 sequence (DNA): TGCGCCAGCACCCTGACAGGCCGTCCCACTGAAGCTTTCTTT. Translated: CASTLTGRPTEAFF.

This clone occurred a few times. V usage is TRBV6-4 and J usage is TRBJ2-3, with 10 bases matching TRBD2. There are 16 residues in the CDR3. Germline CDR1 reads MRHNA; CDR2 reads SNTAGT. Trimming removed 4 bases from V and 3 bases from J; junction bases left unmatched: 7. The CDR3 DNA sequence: TGTGCCAGCAGTGCAAACCCTAGCGGGAGTACAGATACGCAGTATTTT. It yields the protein CASSANPSGSTDTQYF.

The DNA for the CDR3 is TGTGCCAGCAGTCGCTGGGGGGGGAACACTGAAGCTTTCTTT. As protein: CASSRWGGNTEAFF. This rearrangement joins TRBV7-9 to TRBJ1-1; tentative D call: TRBD1 (5 bases). The CDR3 length is 14 residues. Germline CDR1 reads SEHNR; CDR2 reads FQNEAQ (reference sequence). V lost 6 bases to trimming and J lost 1 base, with 12 bases between them.

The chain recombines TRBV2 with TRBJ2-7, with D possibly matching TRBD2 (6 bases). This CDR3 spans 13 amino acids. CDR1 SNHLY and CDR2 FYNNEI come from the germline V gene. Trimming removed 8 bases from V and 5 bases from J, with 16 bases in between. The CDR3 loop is CASLGGDKDEQYF. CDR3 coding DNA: TGTGCCAGCTTGGGGGGAGATAAAGACGAGCAGTACTTC. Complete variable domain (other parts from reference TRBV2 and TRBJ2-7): EPEVTQTPSHQVTQMGQEVILRCVPISNHLYFYWYRQILGQKVEFLVSFYNNEISEKSEIFDDQFSVERPDGSNFTLKIRSTKLEDSAMYFCASLGGDKDEQYFGPGTRLTVT.